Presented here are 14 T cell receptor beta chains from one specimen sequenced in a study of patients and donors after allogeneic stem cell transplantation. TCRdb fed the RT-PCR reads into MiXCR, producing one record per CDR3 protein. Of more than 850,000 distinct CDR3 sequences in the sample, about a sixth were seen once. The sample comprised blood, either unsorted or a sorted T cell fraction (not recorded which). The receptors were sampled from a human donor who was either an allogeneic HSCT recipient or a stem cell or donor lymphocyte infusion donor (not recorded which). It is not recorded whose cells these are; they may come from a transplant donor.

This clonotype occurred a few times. The CDR3 nucleotides read TGTGCCAGCGGGGATCAGGGGGTCGGAAATGAGCAGTTCTTC. Translating gives CASGDQGVGNEQFF. J is TRBJ2-1 and V is TRBV27; 7 bases fit TRBD1. The CDR3 has 14 residues. V trimming: 8 bases; J trimming: 7 bases; junction bases outside the gene matches: 11. Germline CDR1 reads MNHEY; CDR2 reads SMNVEV (reference sequence).

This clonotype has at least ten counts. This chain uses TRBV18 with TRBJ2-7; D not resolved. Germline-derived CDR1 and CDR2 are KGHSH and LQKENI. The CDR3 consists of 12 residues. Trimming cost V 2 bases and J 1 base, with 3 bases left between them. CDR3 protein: CASSPESYEQYF. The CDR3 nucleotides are TGTGCCAGCTCACCAGAGTCCTACGAGCAGTACTTC.

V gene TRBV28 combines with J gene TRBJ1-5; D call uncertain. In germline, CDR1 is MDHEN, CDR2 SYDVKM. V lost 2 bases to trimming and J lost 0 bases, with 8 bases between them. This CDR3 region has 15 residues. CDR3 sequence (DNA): TGTGCCAGCAGTTTAGTCTCAGATAGCAATCAGCCCCAGCATTTT. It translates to CASSLVSDSNQPQHF.

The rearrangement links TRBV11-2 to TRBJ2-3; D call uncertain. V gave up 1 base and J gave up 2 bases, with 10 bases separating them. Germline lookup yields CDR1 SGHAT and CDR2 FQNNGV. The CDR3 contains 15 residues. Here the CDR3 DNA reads TGTGCCAGCAGCTTAGGCAAGCCTCACACAGATACGCAGTATTTT. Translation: CASSLGKPHTDTQYF.

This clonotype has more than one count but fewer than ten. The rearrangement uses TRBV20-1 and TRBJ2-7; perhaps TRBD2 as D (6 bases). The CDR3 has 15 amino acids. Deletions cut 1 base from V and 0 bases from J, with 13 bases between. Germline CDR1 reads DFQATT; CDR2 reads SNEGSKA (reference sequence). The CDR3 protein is CSARVAGSPSYEQYF. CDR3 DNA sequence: TGCAGTGCTAGAGTTGCGGGGTCCCCCTCCTACGAGCAGTACTTC.

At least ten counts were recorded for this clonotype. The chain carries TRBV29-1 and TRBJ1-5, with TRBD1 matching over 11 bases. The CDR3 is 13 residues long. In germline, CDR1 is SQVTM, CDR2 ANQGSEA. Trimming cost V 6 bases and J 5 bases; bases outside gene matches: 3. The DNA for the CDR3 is TGCAGCGTGGGGGGACAGGGGGATCAGCCCCAGCATTTT. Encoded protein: CSVGGQGDQPQHF.

The CDR3 nucleotides are TGTGCCAGCAGCACACACAGGGGGTGGCCTGAAGCTTTCTTT. Protein sequence: CASSTHRGWPEAFF. This chain connects TRBV7-9 to TRBJ1-1; 8 bases are a match to TRBD1. The CDR3 runs 14 residues. Germline trimming cut 5 bases from V and 6 bases from J; bases unmatched to any gene: 8. Germline CDR1 reads SEHNR; CDR2 reads FQNEAQ (reference sequence). The variable domain in full, with the rest retrieved from reference TRBV7-9 and TRBJ1-1, is DTGVSQNPRHKITKRGQNVTFRCDPISEHNRLYWYRQTLGQGPEFLTYFQNEAQLEKSRLLSDRFSAERPKGSFSTLEIQRTEQGDSAMYLCASSTHRGWPEAFFGQGTRLTVV.

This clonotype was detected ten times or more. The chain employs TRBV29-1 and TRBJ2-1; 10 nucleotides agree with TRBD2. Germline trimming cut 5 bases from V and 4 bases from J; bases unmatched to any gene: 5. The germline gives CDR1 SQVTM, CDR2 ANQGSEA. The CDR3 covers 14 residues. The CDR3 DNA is TGCAGCGTTATACGGACTAGCGGATACAATGAGCAGTTCTTC. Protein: CSVIRTSGYNEQFF.

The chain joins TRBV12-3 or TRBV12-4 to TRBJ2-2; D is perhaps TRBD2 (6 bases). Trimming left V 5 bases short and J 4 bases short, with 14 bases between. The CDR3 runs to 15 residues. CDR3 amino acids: CASSLQGLGTGELFF. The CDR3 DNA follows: TGTGCCAGCAGTCTCCAGGGACTCGGCACCGGGGAGCTGTTTTTT.

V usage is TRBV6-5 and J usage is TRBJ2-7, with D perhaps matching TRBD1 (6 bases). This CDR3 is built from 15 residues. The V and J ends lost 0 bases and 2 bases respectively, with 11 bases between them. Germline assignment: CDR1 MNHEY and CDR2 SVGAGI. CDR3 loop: CASSYSGTQPYEQYF. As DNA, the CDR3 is TGTGCCAGCAGTTACTCGGGGACACAGCCCTACGAGCAGTACTTC.

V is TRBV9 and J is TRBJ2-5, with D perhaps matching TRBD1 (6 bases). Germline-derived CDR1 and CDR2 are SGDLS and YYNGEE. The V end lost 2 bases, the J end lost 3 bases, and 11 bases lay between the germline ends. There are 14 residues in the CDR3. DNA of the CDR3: TGTGCCAGCAGCGTTAGTACAGGGAAAGAGACCCAGTACTTC. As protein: CASSVSTGKETQYF.

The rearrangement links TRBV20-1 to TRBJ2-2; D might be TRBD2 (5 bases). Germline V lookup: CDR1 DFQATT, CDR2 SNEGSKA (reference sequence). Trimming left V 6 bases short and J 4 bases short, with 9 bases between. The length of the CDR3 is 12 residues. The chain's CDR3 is CSAPTTTGELFF. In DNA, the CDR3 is TGCAGTGCCCCGACTACCACCGGGGAGCTGTTTTTT.

DNA of the CDR3: TGTGCCAGCAGCTTAGATCTGCTAGCGCCTGGGAGCTCCTACGAGCAGTACTTC. Translated, it gives CASSLDLLAPGSSYEQYF. The genes are TRBV11-2 and TRBJ2-7; a weak D match, TRBD2 (6 bases). Germline V gene sequence: CDR1 SGHAT, CDR2 FQNNGV. The CDR3 runs 18 residues. The germline V and J ends were trimmed by 0 bases and 0 bases, with 18 bases remaining between them.

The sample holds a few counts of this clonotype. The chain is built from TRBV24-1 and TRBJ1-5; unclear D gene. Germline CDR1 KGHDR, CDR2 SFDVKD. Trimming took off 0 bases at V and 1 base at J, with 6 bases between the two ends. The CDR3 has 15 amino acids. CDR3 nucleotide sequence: TGTGCCACCAGTGATTTGAAAGGAAGCAATCAGCCCCAGCATTTT. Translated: CATSDLKGSNQPQHF.